The next 4 T cell receptor beta chains were all read from a single sample in a study of identical twins. TCRdb processed the 5' RACE reads anew with MiXCR; each CDR3 protein has one entry. The repertoire holds hundreds of thousands of distinct CDR3 sequences, with roughly 20% as singletons. These data were also reused for a study on T cells expressing NK-cell markers.

Sequenced material: PBMCs. These receptors were obtained from a woman aged 18 to 35 in good health.

Many counts were recorded for this clonotype. The V gene is TRBV7-9, the J gene TRBJ2-7; possible D gene TRBD2, 6 bases. Trimming cost V 5 bases and J 2 bases, with 10 bases left between them. There are 13 residues in the CDR3. The germline V gene encodes CDR1 SEHNR and CDR2 FQNEAQ (reference sequence). CDR3 bases: TGTGCCAGCAGCGCGGGGACCCCCTACGAGCAGTACTTC. This codes for CASSAGTPYEQYF.

The genes are TRBV6-1 and TRBJ2-2, with D tentatively TRBD1 (6 bases). Germline CDR1 MNHNS, CDR2 SASEGT. Between the trimmed V and J ends, which lost 4 bases and 7 bases, there was a span of 13 bases. The CDR3 covers 14 residues. CDR3 amino acids: CASSATSGVGELFF. The CDR3 nucleotides are TGTGCCAGCAGTGCCACGTCAGGGGTCGGGGAGCTGTTTTTT.

The V and J genes are TRBV7-9 and TRBJ2-1; TRBD2 might be the D (5 bases). Germline V CDR1 and CDR2: SEHNR, FQNEAQ (reference sequence). The CDR3 is made up of 15 amino acids. The V end lost 5 bases, the J end lost 2 bases, and 13 bases lay between the germline ends. CDR3 DNA sequence: TGTGCCAGCAGCCCCGACTACCCTCCCTACAATGAGCAGTTCTTC. Protein sequence: CASSPDYPPYNEQFF. The full variable domain, rest sourced from reference TRBV7-9 and TRBJ2-1, is DTGVSQNPRHKITKRGQNVTFRCDPISEHNRLYWYRQTLGQGPEFLTYFQNEAQLEKSRLLSDRFSAERPKGSFSTLEIQRTEQGDSAMYLCASSPDYPPYNEQFFGPGTRLTVL.

The chain combines TRBV10-3 with TRBJ2-3; D not resolved. The germline V gene has CDR1 ENHRY and CDR2 SYGVKD. This CDR3 spans 14 amino acids. V was trimmed by 0 bases and J by 4 bases, leaving 8 bases between them. The CDR3 DNA reads TGTGCCATCAGTGAGTCGAGCCCCCCAGATACGCAGTATTTT. It specifies CAISESSPPDTQYF.